The 32 T cell receptor beta chains below all came from one sample that was sequenced in a study of OX40 agonist ivuxolimab in advanced cancers. TCRdb's copy holds only in-frame clones and misses some; the assay was immunoSEQ multiplex PCR. Among more than 60,000 clones listed, around 91% were seen once. This specimen was CD4+ or CD8+ T cells sorted from blood, taken in a trial of the OX40 agonist ivuxolimab. The source of these receptors is an adult with an advanced solid tumor such as melanoma, head and neck, liver or kidney cancer.

The chain is built from TRBV11-3 and TRBJ2-1; a weak D match, TRBD2 (7 bases). V was pared by 5 bases and J by 6 bases, with 17 bases between. This CDR3 has 15 amino acids. Germline-derived CDR1 and CDR2 are SGHNT and YENEEA. The CDR3 DNA sequence: TGTGCCAGCAGCCCCCGCTCGGGGGGCACCAATGAGCAGTTCTTC. It encodes CASSPRSGGTNEQFF.

CDR3: CASSSPAGVNTEAFF. DNA of the CDR3: TGTGCCAGCAGCTCACCAGCAGGAGTGAACACTGAAGCTTTCTTT. The chain combines TRBV7-9 with TRBJ1-1; D is undetermined. CDR1 SEHNR and CDR2 FQNEAQ come from the germline V gene (reference sequence). Trimming cost V 4 bases and J 0 bases, with 12 bases left between them. This CDR3 spans 15 amino acids.

V and J are TRBV5-8 and TRBJ1-6; possibly TRBD1 for D (6 bases). The CDR3 is made up of 16 amino acids. Trimming took off 4 bases at V and 1 base at J, with 12 bases between the two ends. In germline, CDR1 is SGHTS, CDR2 YDEGEE. The CDR3 region is CASSMEGGSYNSPLHF. As DNA, the CDR3 is TGTGCCAGCAGCATGGAGGGGGGATCCTATAATTCACCCCTCCACTTT.

V usage is TRBV7-9 and J usage is TRBJ2-1; TRBD2 might be the D (5 bases). V was pared by 1 base and J by 5 bases, with 15 bases between. This CDR3 comprises 16 residues. Per germline, CDR1 SEHNR and CDR2 FQNEAQ (reference sequence). Here the CDR3 reads CASSLGVGALDNEQFF. CDR3 nucleotides: TGTGCCAGCAGCTTAGGGGTGGGTGCACTAGACAATGAGCAGTTCTTC.

The chain is built from TRBV7-6 and TRBJ2-3; 7 bases map to TRBD2. With V trimmed by 0 bases and J by 4 bases, 13 bases remained unmatched. Germline-derived CDR1 and CDR2 are SGHVS and FNYEAQ. The CDR3 spans 18 residues. The CDR3 region has the DNA TGTGCCAGCAGCTTAGCTCGGGAGGATGAATCGGCAGCAGATACGCAGTATTTT. Protein: CASSLAREDESAADTQYF.

There are a few counts of this clone. The chain combines TRBV9 with TRBJ1-2; possibly TRBD1 for D (5 bases). From germline, CDR1 is SGDLS and CDR2 YYNGEE. The CDR3 has 16 amino acids. Trimming took off 4 bases at V and 4 bases at J, with 20 bases between the two ends. The CDR3 loop is CASSLKGLSPIYGYTF. As DNA, the CDR3 is TGTGCCAGCAGCCTGAAGGGGCTGTCACCGATCTATGGCTACACCTTC.

In its sample, this clone was seen once. The gene calls are TRBV29-1 and TRBJ2-1; D is unclear. The CDR3 contains 16 residues. Germline V gene data show CDR1 as SQVTM and CDR2 as ANQGSEA. The V gene lost 3 bases and the J gene lost 0 bases, with 15 bases spanning the gap. The CDR3 nucleotides are TGCAGCGTTGAGGGTTTGGTGGCGAGCTCCTACAATGAGCAGTTCTTC. Protein product: CSVEGLVASSYNEQFF.

The chain carries TRBV5-1 and TRBJ2-1; D gene ambiguous. The CDR3 contains 16 residues. Trimming shortened V by 4 bases and J by 0 bases, and 14 bases separated the two germline ends. Germline-derived CDR1 and CDR2 are SGHRS and YFSETQ. DNA for the CDR3: TGCGCCAGCAGCGATCTTCACTCGAGCTCCTACAATGAGCAGTTCTTC. Protein sequence: CASSDLHSSSYNEQFF.

This clone appeared a few times. This rearrangement joins TRBV27 to TRBJ1-1, with 8 bases lining up with TRBD1. This CDR3 comprises 13 residues. V lost 6 bases, J lost 10 bases, and 10 bases stayed unmatched. Germline CDR1 and CDR2: MNHEY and SMNVEV (reference sequence). The CDR3 reads CASRGTGGYSAFF. CDR3 DNA: TGTGCCAGCAGGGGGACAGGCGGGTATTCAGCTTTCTTT.

This chain links TRBV4-1 with TRBJ1-2, with a possible D match to TRBD1 (6 bases). Trimming pared 1 base from V and 4 bases from J, leaving 16 bases between. This CDR3 has 16 residues. Germline values: CDR1 MGHRA, CDR2 YSYEKL. The chain's CDR3 is CASSQVSWDTAYGYTF. The CDR3, as DNA: TGCGCCAGCAGCCAAGTAAGTTGGGACACGGCCTATGGCTACACCTTC.

The V call is TRBV6-6, the J call TRBJ2-7; D possibly uses TRBD1 or TRBD2 (5 bases each). This CDR3 spans 13 amino acids. Looked up from germline, CDR1 is MNHNY and CDR2 is SVGAGI (reference sequence). V lost 2 bases, J lost 6 bases, and 11 bases lay in between. CDR3 DNA: TGTGCCAGCAGTTACGGGGACCGCGCCGAGCAGTACTTC. It translates to CASSYGDRAEQYF.

V is TRBV11-2 and J is TRBJ2-1, with TRBD2 as a possible D gene (5 bases). The CDR3 sequence is 14 residues long. Germline CDR1 reads SGHAT; CDR2 reads FQNNGV. Trimming removed 5 bases from V and 7 bases from J, with 15 bases in between. The chain's CDR3 is CASSTRWSGNEQFF. The CDR3 DNA sequence: TGTGCCAGCAGCACCCGGTGGAGCGGTAATGAGCAGTTCTTC.

V is TRBV13 and J is TRBJ2-3; D gene unclear. V shed 0 bases and J shed 0 bases, with 13 bases lying between them. Germline loops: CDR1 PRHDT, CDR2 FYEKMQ (reference sequence). This CDR3 contains 17 residues. In DNA, the CDR3 is TGTGCCAGCAGCTTAGGCGAGTTTAGATTTAGCACAGATACGCAGTATTTT. Protein sequence: CASSLGEFRFSTDTQYF.

The V call is TRBV27, the J call TRBJ2-1; TRBD1 matches 8 bases. The CDR3 consists of 11 residues. Unmatched junction bases numbered 3, after V lost 10 bases and J lost 7 bases. Germline loops: CDR1 MNHEY, CDR2 SMNVEV (reference sequence). In nucleotides, the CDR3 is TGTGCCACCTGGGACAGGAATGAGCAGTTCTTC. It codes for CATWDRNEQFF.

This chain joins TRBV7-6 and TRBJ2-5; no definite D call. V dropped 1 base and J dropped 1 base, with 7 bases sitting between them. Germline assignment: CDR1 SGHVS and CDR2 FNYEAQ. CDR3 length equals 14 residues. The CDR3 protein is CASSLGRVQETQYF. CDR3 sequence (DNA): TGTGCCAGCAGCTTAGGAAGGGTCCAAGAGACCCAGTACTTC.

The chain combines TRBV6-5 with TRBJ1-1; D gene unclear. Germline loops: CDR1 MNHEY, CDR2 SVGAGI. The germline V and J ends were trimmed by 6 bases and 8 bases, with 19 bases remaining between them. CDR3 length: 14 amino acids. CDR3 residues: CASSLLDIRAEAFF. CDR3 nucleotides: TGTGCCAGCAGCCTCCTAGACATCCGCGCCGAAGCTTTCTTT.

The chain employs TRBV27 and TRBJ2-6; D perhaps matches TRBD1 (6 bases). The germline V gene has CDR1 MNHEY and CDR2 SMNVEV (reference sequence). The germline V and J ends were trimmed by 4 bases and 0 bases, with 7 bases remaining between them. The CDR3 length is 15 residues. CDR3 DNA sequence: TGTGCCAGCAGTTCGGACAGCTCTGGGGCCAACGTCCTGACTTTC. Its translation: CASSSDSSGANVLTF.

V and J are TRBV9 and TRBJ1-2, with TRBD1 as a possible D gene (5 bases). The CDR3 consists of 12 residues. CDR1 and CDR2 from the germline V gene are SGDLS and YYNGEE. V was trimmed by 1 base and J by 6 bases, leaving 7 bases between them. In nucleotides, the CDR3 is TGTGCCAGCAGCGTACCCAGGGATGGCTACACCTTC. Translating it yields CASSVPRDGYTF.

This chain links TRBV10-1 with TRBJ1-1, with TRBD1 matching 9 bases. This CDR3 has 14 amino acids. Germline lookup yields CDR1 WNHNN and CDR2 SYGVQD (reference sequence). V was pared by 6 bases and J by 1 base, with 3 bases of the junction left unmatched. CDR3 region: CASSATGGNTEAFF. The DNA of the CDR3 is TGCGCCAGCAGCGCGACAGGGGGGAACACTGAAGCTTTCTTT.

The chain recombines TRBV27 with TRBJ1-1, with D maybe TRBD1 (5 bases). The CDR3 is made up of 16 amino acids. From germline, CDR1 is MNHEY and CDR2 SMNVEV (reference sequence). V was clipped by 3 bases and J by 0 bases, with 14 bases between them. In DNA, the CDR3 is TGTGCCAGCAGTTTTGGCGGGGGAGGGGTGAACACTGAAGCTTTCTTT. This gives the protein CASSFGGGGVNTEAFF.

This sequence joins TRBV5-4 and TRBJ1-2, with D uncertain. The CDR3 loop spans 14 amino acids. Trimming took 0 bases from V and 2 from J, leaving 8 bases between them. CDR1 and CDR2 from the germline V gene are SGHNT and YYREEE (reference sequence). This CDR3 is CASSLDGLNYGYTF. For the CDR3, the DNA is TGTGCCAGCAGCTTGGATGGATTGAACTATGGCTACACCTTC.

This chain uses TRBV7-2 with TRBJ2-7; D might be TRBD2 (6 bases). Germline lookup yields CDR1 SGHTA and CDR2 FQGNSA. The CDR3 has 14 amino acids. The germline V and J ends were trimmed by 5 bases and 2 bases, with 13 bases remaining between them. The CDR3 sequence: CASSRPGGTYEQYF. DNA of the CDR3: TGTGCCAGCAGCCGTCCCGGGGGTACCTACGAGCAGTACTTC.

CDR3 sequence (DNA): TGTGCCAGCAGCGCCCCAGGGGGTACTGAAGCTTTCTTT. This gives the protein CASSAPGGTEAFF. The rearrangement joins TRBV6-1 to TRBJ1-1; TRBD1 agrees at 7 bases. Germline V gene lookup returns CDR1 MNHNS and CDR2 SASEGT. This CDR3 has 13 amino acids. V trimming: 6 bases; J trimming: 5 bases; junction bases outside the gene matches: 6.

This chain links TRBV19 with TRBJ2-7; 10 bases fit TRBD1. CDR3 length: 15 residues. The J segment lost 3 bases and the V segment lost 6 bases, leaving 8 bases of the junction unmatched. CDR1 and CDR2 from the germline V gene are LNHDA and SQIVND (reference sequence). CDR3 in DNA: TGTGCCAGTAGCCATGGGACAGGGGTGGTCTACGAGCAGTACTTC. Translating gives CASSHGTGVVYEQYF. The complete variable domain, with remaining parts taken from reference TRBV19 and TRBJ2-7, reads DGGITQSPKYLFRKEGQNVTLSCEQNLNHDAMYWYRQDPGQGLRLIYYSQIVNDFQKGDIAEGYSVSREKKESFPLTVTSAQKNPTAFYLCASSHGTGVVYEQYFGPGTRLTVT.

The genes are TRBV27 and TRBJ2-7; TRBD1 matches at 7 bases. The CDR3 has 14 amino acids. The trim removed 5 bases at V and 1 base at J, leaving 5 bases unmatched. The V gene's germline CDR1 is MNHEY and CDR2 SMNVEV (reference sequence). The CDR3 is CASSTRDSSYEQYF. DNA of the CDR3: TGTGCCAGCAGTACTCGGGACAGTTCCTACGAGCAGTACTTC.

In this sample, this clone turned up once. The rearrangement joins TRBV5-1 to TRBJ2-7; TRBD2 is a possible D gene (5 bases). The V end lost 5 bases, the J end lost 5 bases, and 14 bases lay between the germline ends. This CDR3 has 13 amino acids. From germline, CDR1 is SGHRS and CDR2 YFSETQ. Here the CDR3 reads CASRVLGSDEQYF. The CDR3 DNA sequence: TGCGCCAGCAGAGTTCTGGGGAGCGACGAGCAGTACTTC.

The rearrangement joins TRBV10-2 to TRBJ1-3; D ambiguous. Between the trimmed V and J ends, which lost 2 bases and 3 bases, there was a span of 2 bases. CDR1 is WSHSY, CDR2 SAAADI, per germline. This CDR3 region has 12 residues. The CDR3 coding sequence is TGCGCCAGCAGTGAGGGTGGAAACACCATATATTTT. Translation: CASSEGGNTIYF.

This chain uses TRBV5-4 with TRBJ2-6; D is ambiguous. V dropped 2 bases and J dropped 0 bases, with 3 bases sitting between them. CDR1 is SGHNT and CDR2 is YYREEE in the germline V gene (reference sequence). This CDR3 is 14 amino acids long. Here the CDR3 DNA reads TGTGCCAGCAGCTTCGGCTCTGGGGCCAACGTCCTGACTTTC. Translation: CASSFGSGANVLTF. Full variable domain (remainder filled in from reference TRBV5-4 and TRBJ2-6): ETGVTQSPTHLIKTRGQQVTLRCSSQSGHNTVSWYQQALGQGPQFIFQYYREEENGRGNFPPRFSGLQFPNYSSELNVNALELDDSALYLCASSFGSGANVLTFGAGSRLTVL.

The gene calls are TRBV5-1 and TRBJ2-1; D unclear. Trimming removed 4 bases at V and 4 bases at J, with 9 bases between. Germline CDR1 SGHRS, CDR2 YFSETQ. This CDR3 has 13 residues. The CDR3 loop reads CASSPMLYNEQFF. CDR3 nucleotide sequence: TGCGCCAGCAGCCCGATGCTATACAATGAGCAGTTCTTC.

The rearrangement joins TRBV4-1 to TRBJ2-7; D could derive from TRBD1 or TRBD2 (5 bases each). The length of the CDR3 is 13 residues. The V end lost 4 bases, the J end lost 4 bases, and 11 bases lay between the germline ends. Germline lookup yields CDR1 MGHRA and CDR2 YSYEKL. CDR3 loop: CASSLDGAYEQYF. The CDR3 coding sequence is TGCGCCAGCAGCCTAGACGGGGCATACGAGCAGTACTTC.

Comments on this clone: Relative to the germline gene, one junction end is altered; a read error may explain this. The rearrangement joins TRBV5-1 to TRBJ1-1; unclear D gene. The CDR3 has 12 residues. Germline values: CDR1 SGHRS, CDR2 YFSETQ. The CDR3 DNA reads TGCGCCAGCAGTTGGACTGGCACTGAAGCTTACTTT. Amino acid sequence: CASSWTGTEAYF.

CDR3 sequence: CASSPNVGFNEQFF. The CDR3 nucleotides read TGCGCCAGCAGCCCGAATGTTGGGTTTAATGAGCAGTTCTTC. This chain joins TRBV4-1 and TRBJ2-1; D is unresolved. The CDR3 loop spans 14 amino acids. Germline loops: CDR1 MGHRA, CDR2 YSYEKL. V gave up 4 bases and J gave up 7 bases, with 14 bases separating them.